A single sample gave rise to the 30 T cell receptor beta chains below, sequenced in a study of OX40 agonist ivuxolimab in advanced cancers. The protocol was immunoSEQ multiplex PCR, while the TCRdb copy is restricted to in-frame clones and leaves out a portion. The repertoire holds tens of thousands of clones, with about 86% as singletons. Sequenced material: CD4+ or CD8+ T cells sorted from blood, taken in a trial of the OX40 agonist ivuxolimab. These TCRs come from an adult with an advanced solid tumor such as melanoma, head and neck, liver or kidney cancer.

V usage is TRBV25-1 and J usage is TRBJ1-1; D might be TRBD1 (6 bases). The CDR3 extends over 14 amino acids. V was pared by 4 bases and J by 4 bases, with 13 bases between. Germline values: CDR1 MGHDK, CDR2 SYGVNS. DNA for the CDR3: TGTGCCAGCAGTGGCACAGGGAGGGGCACTGAAGCTTTCTTT. Protein product: CASSGTGRGTEAFF.

V usage is TRBV12-5 and J usage is TRBJ2-5; no clear D. The V end was cut by 2 bases, the J end by 5 bases, with 9 bases between. The CDR3 sequence is 13 residues long. Germline values: CDR1 LGHNT, CDR2 FRNRAP. The CDR3: CASGLFGAETQYF. For the CDR3, the DNA is TGTGCTAGTGGTTTGTTCGGAGCGGAGACCCAGTACTTC.

The genes are TRBV7-2 and TRBJ2-7, with D perhaps TRBD1 (7 bases). Per germline, CDR1 SGHTA and CDR2 FQGNSA. This CDR3 is built from 14 residues. The ends were cut back, 6 bases at V and 2 bases at J, with 14 bases in the middle. CDR3 nucleotide sequence: TGTGCCAGCAGAGCCCAGGGGGGACCCTACGAGCAGTACTTC. Its protein product is CASRAQGGPYEQYF.

V is TRBV13 and J is TRBJ2-7, with 7 bases that match TRBD2. Germline V gene data show CDR1 as PRHDT and CDR2 as FYEKMQ (reference sequence). The junction had 6 bases not matched to a gene; V was cut back by 3 bases and J by 7 bases. The CDR3 loop spans 13 amino acids. CDR3 coding DNA: TGTGCCAGCAGCTTCGAGGGGCGGGGGGAGCAGTACTTC. Protein sequence: CASSFEGRGEQYF.

This chain links TRBV11-3 with TRBJ2-3; TRBD2 is a possible D gene (7 bases). This CDR3 spans 15 amino acids. CDR1 is SGHNT and CDR2 is YENEEA in the germline V gene. V dropped 1 base and J dropped 4 bases, with 12 bases sitting between them. The CDR3 region is CASSLGAGAADTQYF. The CDR3 DNA reads as TGTGCCAGCAGCTTAGGGGCGGGGGCTGCAGATACGCAGTATTTT.

This sequence joins TRBV6-6 and TRBJ2-1; D perhaps matches TRBD2 (6 bases). The V gene's germline CDR1 is MNHNY and CDR2 SVGAGI (reference sequence). V lost 4 bases to trimming and J lost 9 bases, with 13 bases between them. The CDR3 is 13 amino acids. This CDR3 is CASSSRLVSEQFF. In DNA, the CDR3 is TGTGCCAGCAGTTCGCGACTAGTCTCTGAGCAGTTCTTC.

The CDR3 nucleotides are TGTGCCAGCTCACCACTCAGGCGGGGTGAGCAGTTCTTC. Translated: CASSPLRRGEQFF. The rearrangement joins TRBV18 to TRBJ2-1; tentatively, D is TRBD2 (6 bases). This CDR3 spans 13 amino acids. Germline V gene sequence: CDR1 KGHSH, CDR2 LQKENI. V shed 1 base and J shed 9 bases, with 10 bases lying between them.

This rearrangement joins TRBV7-2 to TRBJ1-1; 7 bases match TRBD1. V trimming: 5 bases; J trimming: 7 bases; junction bases outside the gene matches: 7. Germline-derived CDR1 and CDR2 are SGHTA and FQGNSA. CDR3 length equals 13 residues. The CDR3 protein is CASSHGTVGEAFF. CDR3 coding DNA: TGTGCCAGCAGCCACGGGACAGTGGGTGAAGCTTTCTTT.

The chain joins TRBV6-1 to TRBJ2-5; tentative D call: TRBD1 (6 bases). CDR1 and CDR2 (germline): MNHNS, SASEGT. This CDR3 comprises 12 residues. Trimming shortened V by 6 bases and J by 4 bases, and 9 bases separated the two germline ends. The CDR3 region has the DNA TGTGCCAGCAGCCTCAGGGGAGAGACCCAGTACTTC. Its protein is CASSLRGETQYF.

This clone was observed once. V gene TRBV7-2 combines with J gene TRBJ2-1; D tentatively reads TRBD1 or TRBD2 (5 bases each). V was shortened by 2 bases and J by 8 bases, with 13 bases between the two germline ends. CDR3 length: 14 amino acids. Germline lookup yields CDR1 SGHTA and CDR2 FQGNSA. Here the CDR3 DNA reads TGTGCCAGCAGCTTATCAGTGTGGGGGTATGAGCAGTTCTTC. It codes for CASSLSVWGYEQFF.

The chain carries TRBV27 and TRBJ1-4; D unresolved. CDR3 length equals 15 residues. Trimming removed 2 bases from V and 8 bases from J, with 15 bases in between. CDR1 and CDR2 from the germline V gene are MNHEY and SMNVEV (reference sequence). This CDR3 reads CASSLKASAMEKLFF. CDR3 in DNA: TGTGCCAGCAGTTTAAAGGCCTCTGCGATGGAAAAACTGTTTTTT. Based on the CDR3 plus reference TRBV27 and TRBJ1-4, the full variable domain is EAQVTQNPRYLITVTGKKLTVTCSQNMNHEYMSWYRQDPGLGLRQIYYSMNVEVTDKGDVPEGYKVSRKEKRNFPLILESPSPNQTSLYFCASSLKASAMEKLFFGSGTQLSVL.

This clone has more than one count but fewer than ten. The chain combines TRBV2 with TRBJ2-3; D is ambiguous. This CDR3 is built from 13 residues. Germline V lookup: CDR1 SNHLY, CDR2 FYNNEI. Trimming removed 8 bases from V and 0 bases from J, with 9 bases in between. The CDR3 protein is CASATTSTDTQYF. The CDR3 nucleotides are TGTGCCAGCGCAACTACTAGCACAGATACGCAGTATTTT.

This rearrangement joins TRBV7-2 to TRBJ2-3, with D possibly matching TRBD2 (6 bases). The CDR3 has 13 residues. Germline CDR1 and CDR2: SGHTA and FQGNSA. V was shortened by 1 base and J by 12 bases, with 14 bases between the two germline ends. The DNA of the CDR3 is TGTGCCAGCAGCTTAGATAGGGCGGGGCCTCAGTATTTT. Protein product: CASSLDRAGPQYF.

As to this clone: At one end the junction does not follow the germline gene, possibly because of a read error. The chain links TRBV19 to TRBJ1-2; the match to TRBD1 covers 9 bases. The CDR3 sequence is 17 residues long. Germline CDR1 reads LNHDA; CDR2 reads SQIVND (reference sequence). Here the CDR3 reads CASRPPGTGPLTMAFLF. CDR3 nucleotide sequence: TGTGCCAGTAGGCCCCCCGGGACAGGGCCCCTAACTATGGCTTTCCTCTTC.

V usage is TRBV28 and J usage is TRBJ2-6, with D tentatively TRBD2 (5 bases). The CDR3 totals 12 residues. Germline-derived CDR1 and CDR2 are MDHEN and SYDVKM. V gave up 7 bases and J gave up 11 bases, with 12 bases separating them. The CDR3 coding sequence is TGTGCCAGCACCGGACTTAGGCACGTCCTGACTTTC. Its translation is CASTGLRHVLTF.

V usage is TRBV6-6 and J usage is TRBJ2-7; 8 positions match TRBD2. Germline CDR1 reads MNHNY; CDR2 reads SVGAGI (reference sequence). Germline trimming cut 3 bases from V and 6 bases from J; bases unmatched to any gene: 7. The CDR3 spans 14 residues. The CDR3 reads CASSYSRAGGEQYF. The CDR3 region has the DNA TGTGCCAGCAGTTATTCTCGGGCGGGGGGCGAGCAGTACTTC.

The chain uses TRBV11-3 and TRBJ2-1, with a weak D call TRBD2 (6 bases). CDR3 length: 12 amino acids. Looked up from germline, CDR1 is SGHNT and CDR2 is YENEEA. Trimming cost V 4 bases and J 10 bases, with 11 bases left between them. CDR3 nucleotides: TGTGCCAGCAGCTCTCATACTAGCGAGCAGTTCTTC. Amino acids: CASSSHTSEQFF.

V is TRBV28 and J is TRBJ1-2; D gene ambiguous. CDR1 MDHEN and CDR2 SYDVKM come from the germline V gene. The CDR3 totals 12 residues. Trimming cost V 6 bases and J 4 bases, with 9 bases left between them. CDR3 bases: TGTGCCAGCAGATCTGGCAGCTATGGCTACACCTTC. Encoded protein: CASRSGSYGYTF.

This chain joins TRBV7-9 and TRBJ2-7; D perhaps matches TRBD2 (6 bases). The germline V gene has CDR1 SEHNR and CDR2 FQNEAQ (reference sequence). The CDR3 is 14 amino acids. The V and J ends lost 3 bases and 4 bases respectively, with 13 bases between them. The CDR3 nucleotides read TGTGCCAGCAGCTTCGACGGGAGCTGGTACGAGCAGTACTTC. This codes for CASSFDGSWYEQYF.

The chain is built from TRBV11-2 and TRBJ2-3, with D tentatively TRBD2 (5 bases). Trimming removed 7 bases at V and 8 bases at J, with 10 bases between. Germline-derived CDR1 and CDR2 are SGHAT and FQNNGV. The CDR3 consists of 11 residues. The CDR3 sequence is CASNRGATQYF. The CDR3 DNA reads as TGTGCCAGCAACCGGGGAGCTACGCAGTATTTT.

This chain joins TRBV7-3 and TRBJ2-5; 9 bases are shared with TRBD2. The germline V gene encodes CDR1 SGHTA and CDR2 FQGTGA. J gave up 3 bases and V 5 bases, and 7 bases lay outside the gene matches. The CDR3 runs to 15 residues. CDR3 DNA sequence: TGTGCCAGCAGCCCAGAGGCGGGGGGGAAAGAGACCCAGTACTTC. Translating it yields CASSPEAGGKETQYF.

The rearrangement links TRBV28 to TRBJ2-5, with 8 bases aligning to TRBD2. Germline V gene sequence: CDR1 MDHEN, CDR2 SYDVKM. CDR3 size: 16 residues. Losses at the gene ends were 6 bases for V and 5 bases for J; bases not matched to a gene: 14. The CDR3 is CASSRSGGREGETQYF. The DNA of the CDR3 is TGTGCCAGCAGCCGATCCGGGGGACGGGAGGGCGAGACCCAGTACTTC.

The chain joins TRBV7-9 to TRBJ2-5, with a weak D call TRBD1 (8 bases). The CDR3 covers 15 residues. V was trimmed by 5 bases and J by 5 bases, leaving 18 bases between them. Germline assignment: CDR1 SEHNR and CDR2 FQNEAQ (reference sequence). CDR3 residues: CASSQATGGGETQYF. In nucleotides, the CDR3 is TGTGCCAGCAGCCAAGCCACAGGGGGGGGCGAGACCCAGTACTTC.

The chain has TRBV5-1 and TRBJ1-2; 8 nucleotides match TRBD1. The CDR3 runs 15 residues. Germline assignment: CDR1 SGHRS and CDR2 YFSETQ. J was trimmed by 5 bases and V by 0 bases; bases with no gene match: 6. CDR3 protein: CASSLDQGARYGYTF. The CDR3 region has the DNA TGCGCCAGCAGCTTGGATCAGGGGGCGCGATATGGCTACACCTTC.

In this sample, this clone turned up a few times. The rearrangement joins TRBV5-4 to TRBJ1-2; 7 bases map to TRBD1. V gave up 6 bases and J gave up 3 bases; unmatched junction bases: 8. Germline CDR1 SGHNT, CDR2 YYREEE (reference sequence). The CDR3 has 14 residues. As DNA, the CDR3 is TGTGCCAGCACCCCAGTCGGGACAGACTATGGCTACACCTTC. The encoded protein is CASTPVGTDYGYTF. The full variable domain, in which reference TRBV5-4 and TRBJ1-2 provide the parts outside the CDR3, is ETGVTQSPTHLIKTRGQQVTLRCSSQSGHNTVSWYQQALGQGPQFIFQYYREEENGRGNFPPRFSGLQFPNYSSELNVNALELDDSALYLCASTPVGTDYGYTFGSGTRLTVV.

The CDR3 loop is CASTQGYWLNEQFF. CDR3 nucleotide sequence: TGTGCCAGCACCCAAGGGTACTGGCTCAATGAGCAGTTCTTC. The chain links TRBV2 to TRBJ2-1; D gene uncertain. The length of the CDR3 is 14 residues. Germline loops: CDR1 SNHLY, CDR2 FYNNEI. V lost 7 bases and J 6 bases, leaving 16 bases between the germline ends.

The CDR3 bases are TGCGCCAGCAGCGAAGGGACAGCCCAAGAGACCCAGTACTTC. Residues: CASSEGTAQETQYF. The gene calls are TRBV5-1 and TRBJ2-5, with 7 bases aligning to TRBD1. Germline values: CDR1 SGHRS, CDR2 YFSETQ. This CDR3 has 14 residues. Trimming removed 4 bases from V and 1 base from J; junction bases left unmatched: 4.

The chain employs TRBV29-1 and TRBJ1-1; the match to TRBD1 covers 7 bases. This CDR3 contains 13 residues. Germline CDR1 SQVTM, CDR2 ANQGSEA. With V trimmed by 7 bases and J by 0 bases, 5 bases remained unmatched. The CDR3 coding sequence is TGCAGCGCGTCGGGACAGATGAACACTGAAGCTTTCTTT. Encoded protein: CSASGQMNTEAFF. Complete variable domain (other parts from reference TRBV29-1 and TRBJ1-1): SAVISQKPSRDICQRGTSLTIQCQVDSQVTMMFWYRQQPGQSLTLIATANQGSEATYESGFVIDKFPISRPNLTFSTLTVSNMSPEDSSIYLCSASGQMNTEAFFGQGTRLTVV.

The V gene is TRBV28, the J gene TRBJ2-7; TRBD1 agrees at 7 bases. The CDR3 is 14 residues long. After removal of 4 bases from V and 3 bases from J, the junction contained 6 bases not matched to a gene. Germline CDR1 MDHEN, CDR2 SYDVKM. The CDR3 DNA follows: TGTGCCAGCAGTTCCGCGACAGGGTTCTACGAGCAGTACTTC. It codes for CASSSATGFYEQYF.

The J gene is TRBJ2-7, the V gene TRBV5-1, with unresolved D. The CDR3 has 14 residues. CDR1 and CDR2 (germline): SGHRS, YFSETQ. Trimming stripped 4 bases from V and 0 bases from J, with 11 bases between. Here the CDR3 DNA reads TGCGCCAGCAGCATAGACCCCAGCTCCTACGAGCAGTACTTC. It encodes CASSIDPSSYEQYF.